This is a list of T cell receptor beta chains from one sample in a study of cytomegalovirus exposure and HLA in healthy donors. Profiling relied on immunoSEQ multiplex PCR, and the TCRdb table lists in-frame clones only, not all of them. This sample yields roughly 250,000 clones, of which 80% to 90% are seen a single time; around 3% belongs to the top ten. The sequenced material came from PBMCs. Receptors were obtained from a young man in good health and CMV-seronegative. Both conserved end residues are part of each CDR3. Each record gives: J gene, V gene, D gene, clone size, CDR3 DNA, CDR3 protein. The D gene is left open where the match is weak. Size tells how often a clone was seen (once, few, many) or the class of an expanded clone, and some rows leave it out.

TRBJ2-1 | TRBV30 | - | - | TGTGCCGGATACCGGGTTAAGCGGAAAAGCTCCTACAATGAGCAGTTCTTC | CAGYRVKRKSSYNEQFF
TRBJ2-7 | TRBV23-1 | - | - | TGCGCCAGCAGTCAATCAATCCCCGAACAGGGACGGTCGGATTTTAACGAGCAGTACTTC | CASSQSIPEQGRSDFNEQYF
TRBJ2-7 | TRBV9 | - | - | TGTGCCAGCAGACATACCTACGAGCAGTACTTC | CASRHTYEQYF
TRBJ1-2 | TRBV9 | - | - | TGTGCCAGCAGCGTAGAGGGAGGGATCGGCGGCTACACCTTC | CASSVEGGIGGYTF
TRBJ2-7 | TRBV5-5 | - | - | TGTGCCAGCAGCCCGGGACTCCGCGAGCAGTACTTC | CASSPGLREQYF
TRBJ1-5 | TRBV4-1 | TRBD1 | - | TGCGCCAGCAGCCCAGGGACAGGGGTCATGCCCCAGCATTTT | CASSPGTGVMPQHF
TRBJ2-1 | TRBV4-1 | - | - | TGCGCCAGCAGCCAAGGGTCCCAACGGGGTGAGCAGTTCTTC | CASSQGSQRGEQFF
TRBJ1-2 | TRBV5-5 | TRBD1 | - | TGTGCCAGCAGCTTGGGACAGGGGCAATCCAACTATGGCTACACCTTC | CASSLGQGQSNYGYTF
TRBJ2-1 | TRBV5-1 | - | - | TGCGCCAGCAGCGCTGACATACTCAATGAGCAGTTCTTC | CASSADILNEQFF
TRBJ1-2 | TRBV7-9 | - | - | TGTGCCAGCAGCCTTTCAACGGGGGAAGGGTATGGCTACACCTTC | CASSLSTGEGYGYTF
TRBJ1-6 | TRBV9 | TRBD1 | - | TGTGCCAGCAGGGGGACAGGGGTTCATTCACCCCTCCACTTT | CASRGTGVHSPLHF
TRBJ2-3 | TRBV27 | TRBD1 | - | TGTGCCAGCAGTTCCGGGACAGGGGGCCCAGATACGCAGTATTTT | CASSSGTGGPDTQYF
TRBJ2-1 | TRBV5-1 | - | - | TGCGCCAGCAGCTTGCAAAGACAGATGGGCAAACAAGCTGAGCAGTTCTTC | CASSLQRQMGKQAEQFF
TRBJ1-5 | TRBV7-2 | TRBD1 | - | TGTGCCAGCAGCCGAGGACAGGGGGGTCAGCCCCAGCATTTT | CASSRGQGGQPQHF
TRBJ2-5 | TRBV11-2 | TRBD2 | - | TGTGCCAGCAGCTTAATCGGTGGACTAGCGGTGATCCAAGAGACCCAGTACTTC | CASSLIGGLAVIQETQYF
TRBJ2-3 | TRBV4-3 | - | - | TGCGCCAGCAGCCAGCTCGCGGGTACTAGCACAGATACGCAGTATTTT | CASSQLAGTSTDTQYF
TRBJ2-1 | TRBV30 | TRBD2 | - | TGTGCCTGGGAAGCGGGAGGAAAGTTCTTC | CAWEAGGKFF
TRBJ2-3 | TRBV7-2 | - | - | TGTGCCAGCAGCTCATCTCGGGCAGATACGCAGTATTTT | CASSSSRADTQYF
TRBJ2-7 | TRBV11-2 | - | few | TGTGCCAGCAGCCCCCCTGCGGTCTACGAGCAGTACTTC | CASSPPAVYEQYF
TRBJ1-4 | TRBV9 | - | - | TGTGCCAGCCCCGCGTACCTTAATGAAAAACTGTTTTTT | CASPAYLNEKLFF
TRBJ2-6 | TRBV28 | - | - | TGTGCCAGCAGTTTCGGCCTGGGCCTCTCTGGGGCCAACGTCCTGACTTTC | CASSFGLGLSGANVLTF
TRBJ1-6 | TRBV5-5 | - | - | TGTGCCAGCAGCTTTGGCGGGGGTGGACCCCTCCACTTT | CASSFGGGGPLHF
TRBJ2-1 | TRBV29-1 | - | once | TGCAGCGTTGTCCGGGGTGGAGATACTTATGAGCAGTTCTTC | CSVVRGGDTYEQFF
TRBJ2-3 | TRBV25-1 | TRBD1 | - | TGTGCCAGCAGTGGGACAGGGGGCGAAGATACGCAGTATTTT | CASSGTGGEDTQYF
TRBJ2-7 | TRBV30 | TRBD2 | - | TGTGCCTGGAGCCCAAGGTATAGCGGGATGCGGGAGCAGTACTTC | CAWSPRYSGMREQYF
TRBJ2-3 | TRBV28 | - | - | TGTGCCAGCTTAGATATAGATACGCAGTATTTT | CASLDIDTQYF
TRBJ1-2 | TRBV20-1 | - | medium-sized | TGCAGTGCTAACAGTGGGTATGGCTACACCTTC | CSANSGYGYTF
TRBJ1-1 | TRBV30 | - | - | TGTGCCTGGAGCCCGGGGAACACTGAAGCTTTCTTT | CAWSPGNTEAFF
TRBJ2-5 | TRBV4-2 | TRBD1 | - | TGTGCCAGCAGCCAAGGCAGGACAGGGGGCGTTCAGACCCAGTACTTC | CASSQGRTGGVQTQYF
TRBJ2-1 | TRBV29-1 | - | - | TGCAGCGTCCACATACCGGGCTACAATGAGCAGTTCTTC | CSVHIPGYNEQFF
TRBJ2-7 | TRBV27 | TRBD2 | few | TGTGCCAGCAGTTTAATAGCGGGGCTGGGCGAGCAGTACTTC | CASSLIAGLGEQYF
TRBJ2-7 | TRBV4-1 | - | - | TGCGCCAGCAGCCACCGCGCCGGCGGTGGCGAGCAGTACTTC | CASSHRAGGGEQYF
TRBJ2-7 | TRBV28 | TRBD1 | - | TGTGCCAGCAGGGGGACAGGGGGCAACGAGCAGTACTTC | CASRGTGGNEQYF
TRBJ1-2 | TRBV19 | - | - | TGTGCCAGTAGTATAGCTTCAGAATTCGGCTACACCTTC | CASSIASEFGYTF
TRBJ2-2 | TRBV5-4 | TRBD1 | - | TGTGCCAGCGGGACAGTAGGCACCGGGGAGCTGTTTTTT | CASGTVGTGELFF
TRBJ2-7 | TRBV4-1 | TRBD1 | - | TGCGCCAGCAGCCATAGACAGGGGGCGCCTGAGCAGTACTTC | CASSHRQGAPEQYF
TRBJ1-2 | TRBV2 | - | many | TGTGCCAGCATTACCACAGGGTCTGGCTACACCTTC | CASITTGSGYTF
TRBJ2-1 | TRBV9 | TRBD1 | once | TGTGCCAGCAGCGTCGGTCCCGACGGGGACAGGGGGAGAAATGAGCAGTTCTTC | CASSVGPDGDRGRNEQFF
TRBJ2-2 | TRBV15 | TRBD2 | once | TGTGCCACCAGCAGAGGCGGGAGAGCCGGGGAGCTGTTTTTT | CATSRGGRAGELFF
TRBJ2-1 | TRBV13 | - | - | TGTGCCAGCAGCTTCTTACAGGTCGATGAGCAGTTCTTC | CASSFLQVDEQFF
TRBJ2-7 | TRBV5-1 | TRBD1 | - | TGCGCCAGCTCCGGGACAGGGAACTACGAGCAGTACTTC | CASSGTGNYEQYF
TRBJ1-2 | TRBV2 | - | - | TGTGCCAGCAGTGACGTAGGTGTTGAGGGAATGAACTATGGCTACACCTTC | CASSDVGVEGMNYGYTF
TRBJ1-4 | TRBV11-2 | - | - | TGTGCCAGCAGCTTCAATGCAGTACCAACTAATGAAAAACTGTTTTTT | CASSFNAVPTNEKLFF
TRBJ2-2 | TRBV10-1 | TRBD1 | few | TGCGCCAGCAGTTCGACAGGGGCGAACACCGGGGAGCTGTTTTTT | CASSSTGANTGELFF
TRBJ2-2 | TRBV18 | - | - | TGTGCCAGCTCACCTCAGGGCATAGAGTCCGGGGAGCTGTTTTTT | CASSPQGIESGELFF
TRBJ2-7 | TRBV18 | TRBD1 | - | TGTGCCAGCTCCCAGACCAAGGGGGCGCGCTCCTACGAGCAGTACTTC | CASSQTKGARSYEQYF
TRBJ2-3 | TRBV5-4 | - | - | TGTGCCAGCAGCACTTCGACAGATACGCAGTATTTT | CASSTSTDTQYF
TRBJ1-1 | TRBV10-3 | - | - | TGTGCCATCAGTGAGTATACAGGGCGTCTGGGCACTGAAGCTTTCTTT | CAISEYTGRLGTEAFF